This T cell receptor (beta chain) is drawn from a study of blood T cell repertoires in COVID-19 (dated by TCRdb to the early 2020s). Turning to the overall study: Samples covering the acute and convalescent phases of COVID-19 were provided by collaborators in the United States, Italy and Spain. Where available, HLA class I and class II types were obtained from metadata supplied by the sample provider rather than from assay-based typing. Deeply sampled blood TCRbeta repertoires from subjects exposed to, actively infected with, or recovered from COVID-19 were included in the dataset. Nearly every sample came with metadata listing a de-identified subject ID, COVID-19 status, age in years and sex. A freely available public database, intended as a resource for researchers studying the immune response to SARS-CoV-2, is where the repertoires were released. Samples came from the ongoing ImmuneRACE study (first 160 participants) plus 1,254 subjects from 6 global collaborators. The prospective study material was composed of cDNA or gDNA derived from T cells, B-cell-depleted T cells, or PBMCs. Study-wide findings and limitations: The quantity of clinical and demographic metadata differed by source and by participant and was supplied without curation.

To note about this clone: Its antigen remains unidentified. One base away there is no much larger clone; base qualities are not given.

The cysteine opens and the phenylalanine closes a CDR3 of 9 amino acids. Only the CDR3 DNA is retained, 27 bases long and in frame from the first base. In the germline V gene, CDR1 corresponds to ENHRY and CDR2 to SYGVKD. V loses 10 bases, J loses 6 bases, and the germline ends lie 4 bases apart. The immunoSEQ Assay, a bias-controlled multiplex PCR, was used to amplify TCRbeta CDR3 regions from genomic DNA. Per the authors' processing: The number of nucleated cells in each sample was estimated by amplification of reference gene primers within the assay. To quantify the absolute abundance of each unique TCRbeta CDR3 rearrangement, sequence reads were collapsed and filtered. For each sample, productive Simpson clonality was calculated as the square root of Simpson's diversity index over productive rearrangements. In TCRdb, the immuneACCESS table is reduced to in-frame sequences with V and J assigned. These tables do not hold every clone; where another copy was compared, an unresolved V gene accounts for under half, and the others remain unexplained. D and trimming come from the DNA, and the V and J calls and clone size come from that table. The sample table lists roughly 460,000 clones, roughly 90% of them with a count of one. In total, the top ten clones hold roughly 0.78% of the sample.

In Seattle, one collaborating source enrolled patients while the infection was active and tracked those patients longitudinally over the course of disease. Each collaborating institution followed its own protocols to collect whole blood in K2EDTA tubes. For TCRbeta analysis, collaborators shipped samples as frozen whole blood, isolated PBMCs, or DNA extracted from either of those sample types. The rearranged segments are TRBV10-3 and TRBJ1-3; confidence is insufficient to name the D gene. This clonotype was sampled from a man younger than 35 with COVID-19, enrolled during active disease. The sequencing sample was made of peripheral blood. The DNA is TGTGCCACCCAAAACACCATATATTTT. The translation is CATQNTIYF.